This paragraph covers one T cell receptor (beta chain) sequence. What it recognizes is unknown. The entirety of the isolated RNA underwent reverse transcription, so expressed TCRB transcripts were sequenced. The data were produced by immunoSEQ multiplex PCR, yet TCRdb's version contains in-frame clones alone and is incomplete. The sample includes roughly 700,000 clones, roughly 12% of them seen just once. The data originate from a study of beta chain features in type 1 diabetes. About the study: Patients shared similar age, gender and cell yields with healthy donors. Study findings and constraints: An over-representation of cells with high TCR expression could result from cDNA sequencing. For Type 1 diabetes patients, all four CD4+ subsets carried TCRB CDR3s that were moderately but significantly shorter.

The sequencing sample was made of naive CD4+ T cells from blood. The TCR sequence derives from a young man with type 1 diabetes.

The chain's CDR3 is CATSRTGVNTEAFF. CDR3 DNA sequence: TGTGCCACCAGCAGAACAGGGGTGAACACTGAAGCTTTCTTT. This chain joins TRBV15 and TRBJ1-1; TRBD1 aligns across 7 bases. With V trimmed by 2 bases and J by 0 bases, 0 bases remained unmatched. CDR3 length: 14 amino acids. The germline CDR1 and CDR2 sequences are LNHNV and YYDKDF (reference sequence). The full variable domain, in which reference TRBV15 and TRBJ1-1 provide the parts outside the CDR3, is DAMVIQNPRYQVTQFGKPVTLSCSQTLNHNVMYWYQQKSSQAPKLLFHYYDKDFNNEADTPDNFQSRRPNTSFCFLDIRSPGLGDTAMYLCATSRTGVNTEAFFGQGTRLTVV.